The 27 T cell receptor beta chains in this list originate from one sample, sequenced in a study of T cells in women clearing cervical HPV infection. The table came from immunoSEQ multiplex PCR; TCRdb's copy has only in-frame clones and leaves some out. The record lists 25,000 to 30,000 clones, of which the ten most abundant hold about 3.9%. The sample taken for sequencing was blood buffy coat. All receptors come from a woman aged 18-70 years with a cervical HPV16 infection that either progressed to CIN3+ or cleared (not recorded which).

Worth noting for this clone: Sequence at one end of the junction differs from germline and may be a read error. The read stops 3 residues short of the end of the CDR3; the missing end is completed from the germline J gene. The chain recombines TRBV6-1 with TRBJ1-6; D not resolved. This CDR3 is built from 18 residues. The germline gives CDR1 MNHNS, CDR2 SASEGT. The CDR3 region is CASSEAGRLWTPNSPLHF. The CDR3 DNA, read in part, is TGTGCCAGCAGCGAAGCCGGGAGGCTTTGGACTCCCAATTCACCC.

Turning to this clone: Read sequence stops 3 residues before the CDR3 end, and the germline J gene provides the missing end. The chain employs TRBV4-2 and TRBJ1-2; 8 bases map to TRBD1. The CDR3 has 16 residues. In germline, CDR1 is LGHNA, CDR2 YNFKEQ. CDR3 residues: CASSHGVGQGARGYTF. The part of the CDR3 DNA that was read is TGTGCCAGCAGCCATGGTGTGGGGCAGGGGGCGAGAGGC.

Worth noting for this clone: The read comes to an end 3 residues before the CDR3 does, leaving the germline J gene to fill in the end. This chain uses TRBV19 with TRBJ2-3; possibly TRBD1 for D (5 bases). The V end was cut by 3 bases, the J end by 4 bases, with 14 bases between. The germline V gene encodes CDR1 LNHDA and CDR2 SQIVND (reference sequence). The CDR3 covers 15 residues. The CDR3 DNA, read in part, is TGTGCCAGTAGTATCGGAGCCAGGGCCCCAGATACG. This encodes CASSIGARAPDT. In full, the CDR3 is CASSIGARAPDTQYF.

Comment on this clone: The read gets to within 3 residues of the CDR3 end, and the germline J gene fills in the rest. This chain joins TRBV18 and TRBJ2-1, with D possibly matching TRBD2 (5 bases). The germline V gene has CDR1 KGHSH and CDR2 LQKENI. This CDR3 spans 15 amino acids. V shed 6 bases and J shed 6 bases, with 18 bases lying between them. CDR3 loop: CASSWTPLFGNEQFF. The sequenced part of the CDR3 DNA is TGTGCCAGCTCGTGGACTCCGTTGTTTGGCAATGAG.

In regard to this clone: The read terminates 3 residues before the CDR3 end, so the remaining end is supplied by the germline J gene. The chain combines TRBV9 with TRBJ1-4; D may be TRBD1 (5 bases). Trimming removed 1 base from V and 0 bases from J, with 10 bases in between. Germline CDR1 is SGDLS and CDR2 is YYNGEE. The CDR3 is made up of 16 amino acids. The CDR3 loop is CASSVTPRATNEKLFF. The sequenced CDR3 bases are TGTGCCAGCAGCGTAACTCCCAGGGCAACTAATGAAAAA.

A word on this clone: The read comes to an end 3 residues before the CDR3 does, leaving the germline J gene to fill in the end. V usage is TRBV5-3 and J usage is TRBJ1-2; 7 positions agree with TRBD1. TRBV5-3 is an ORF, with its function uncertain. V lost 6 bases to trimming and J lost 0 bases; unmatched junction nucleotides: 8. The CDR3 runs to 15 residues. The CDR3 bases that were read are TGTGCCAGAACGGACAGGCCGATATCTAACTATGGC. This encodes CARTDRPISNYG. The entire CDR3 is CARTDRPISNYGYTF.

In regard to this clone: Coverage ceases 3 residues before the CDR3 finishes, and the germline J gene fills in the end. This chain links TRBV30 with TRBJ1-5; D gene uncertain. The V end was cut by 3 bases, the J end by 2 bases, with 14 bases between. Germline CDR1 is GTSNPN and CDR2 is SVGIG (reference sequence). CDR3 size: 15 residues. The CDR3 DNA, read in part, is TGTGCCTGGAGAGCAGACGGACTAGGCAATCAGCCC. Amino acids: CAWRADGLGNQP. The entire CDR3 reads CAWRADGLGNQPQHF.

Concerning this clone itself: The read terminates 3 residues before the CDR3 end, so the remaining end is supplied by the germline J gene. The rearrangement joins TRBV7-9 to TRBJ2-4; D uncertain. This CDR3 region has 14 residues. Germline CDR1 reads SEHNR; CDR2 reads FQNEAQ (reference sequence). CDR3 loop: CASSLGFDDSGQYF. CDR3 DNA (partial): TGTGCCAGCAGCTTAGGTTTCGACGATTCGGGT.

As for this clone: The read ends 3 residues shy of where the CDR3 ends; the end is completed using the germline J gene. V and J are TRBV7-2 and TRBJ2-3; D not certain. From germline, CDR1 is SGHTA and CDR2 FQGNSA. The CDR3 contains 13 residues. The DNA read from the CDR3 is TGTGCCAGCAGCTACGGTAGCAATCAGCCG. It translates to CASSYGSNQP. The full CDR3 reads CASSYGSNQPQYF.

Of note for this clone: Read data end 3 residues before the CDR3 end; the end is taken from the germline J gene. The chain recombines TRBV20-1 with TRBJ1-3, with TRBD1 as a possible D gene (6 bases). The CDR3 consists of 15 residues. CDR1 DFQATT and CDR2 SNEGSKA come from the germline V gene (reference sequence). V was clipped by 4 bases and J by 0 bases, with 13 bases between them. CDR3 sequence reads: CSANPGGPSGNTIYF. The sequenced part of the CDR3 DNA is TGCAGTGCTAACCCGGGGGGCCCCTCTGGAAACACC.

Turning to this clone: At one end the junction does not follow the germline gene, possibly because of a read error. This chain's CDR3 is CASSLGGQGMNEQFF. CDR3 bases read: TGTGCCAGCAGTTTAGGGGGACAGGGAATGAATGAG. V gene TRBV11-1 combines with J gene TRBJ2-1; TRBD1 aligns across 9 bases. The read halts 3 residues ahead of the CDR3 end, with the missing end drawn from the germline J gene. The CDR3 totals 15 residues. Germline CDR1 reads SGHAT; CDR2 reads FQDESV (reference sequence).

A word on this clone: Sequencing ends 3 residues short of the CDR3 end; the germline J gene provides the rest. This chain uses TRBV30 with TRBJ2-3, with 10 nucleotides matching TRBD2. The CDR3 loop spans 15 amino acids. V was pared by 6 bases and J by 2 bases, with 8 bases of the junction left unmatched. Germline V lookup: CDR1 GTSNPN, CDR2 SVGIG (reference sequence). Here the CDR3 reads CACNPGLALTDTQYF. Partial CDR3 DNA: TGTGCCTGTAACCCGGGACTAGCGCTCACAGATACG.

On this clone: Sequencing ends 3 residues short of the CDR3 end; the germline J gene provides the rest. The chain couples TRBV19 to TRBJ2-3; 9 bases line up with TRBD2. The length of the CDR3 is 17 residues. Germline trimming cut 3 bases from V and 3 bases from J; bases unmatched to any gene: 10. Germline V CDR1 and CDR2: LNHDA, SQIVND (reference sequence). Incomplete CDR3 DNA: TGTGCCAGTAGTATTTCCCTGGCGGGGGGGCCGACAGATACG. The encoded protein is CASSISLAGGPTDT. From start to end, the CDR3 is CASSISLAGGPTDTQYF.

Regarding this clone: The CDR3 end lies 3 residues beyond the end of the read and is filled in from the germline J gene. The chain combines TRBV7-3 with TRBJ2-1; a weak D match, TRBD2 (6 bases). Between the trimmed V and J ends, which lost 4 bases and 7 bases, there was a span of 14 bases. Looked up from germline, CDR1 is SGHTA and CDR2 is FQGTGA. The CDR3 runs 14 residues. The CDR3: CASSSAPGENEQFF. The part of the CDR3 DNA that was read is TGTGCCAGCAGCTCCGCGCCGGGGGAAAATGAG.

With respect to this clone: Sequencing ends 3 residues short of the CDR3 end; the germline J gene provides the rest. The chain combines TRBV29-1 with TRBJ1-5; 8 nucleotides match TRBD1. In germline, CDR1 is SQVTM, CDR2 ANQGSEA. CDR3 size: 13 residues. J lost 5 bases, V lost 6 bases, and 6 bases had no gene match. Here the CDR3 reads CSVGTTGDQPQHF. The CDR3 DNA, read in part, is TGCAGCGTCGGGACGACAGGGGATCAGCCC.

A note on this clone: The read gets to within 3 residues of the CDR3 end, and the germline J gene fills in the rest. The chain is built from TRBV2 and TRBJ2-7; 7 bases line up with TRBD1. The CDR3 is 12 amino acids. The germline gives CDR1 SNHLY, CDR2 FYNNEI. V lost 6 bases and J lost 3; bases outside the gene matches: 2. CDR3 DNA (partial): TGTGCCAGCAGCACAGGGGACTACGAG. Its protein product is CASSTGDYE. The full CDR3 reads CASSTGDYEQYF.

Concerning this clone itself: The sequence runs out 3 residues before the end of the CDR3; the remainder is reconstructed from the germline J gene. The chain employs TRBV7-2 and TRBJ1-1; D gene unclear. The CDR3 runs to 13 residues. Germline V gene sequence: CDR1 SGHTA, CDR2 FQGNSA. The DNA read from the CDR3 is TGTGCCAGCAGCTTGAGGGCCTCCCCCGAA. Translated: CASSLRASPE. The full CDR3 is CASSLRASPEAFF.

Regarding this clone: The DNA ends 3 residues before the CDR3 does, and the rest of the CDR3 is filled in from the germline J gene. The chain uses TRBV6-2 or TRBV6-3 and TRBJ1-4, with 10 nucleotides matching TRBD1. Germline CDR1 reads MNHEY; CDR2 reads SVGEGT. The CDR3 totals 16 residues. The CDR3 bases that were read are TGTGCCAGCAGTTACCTCCGGACAGGGGGTAATTCACCA. It specifies CASSYLRTGGNSP. The whole CDR3 region reads CASSYLRTGGNSPLFF.

Concerning this clone: Read sequence stops 3 residues before the CDR3 end, and the germline J gene provides the missing end. The chain is built from TRBV6-4 and TRBJ2-5; unclear D gene. There are 13 residues in the CDR3. Trimming took 0 bases from V and 4 from J, leaving 6 bases between them. Germline values: CDR1 MRHNA, CDR2 SNTAGT. CDR3 loop: CASSDSPGETQYF. The CDR3 DNA, read in part, is TGTGCCAGCAGTGACTCGCCGGGAGAGACC.

On this clone itself: The read finishes 3 residues shy of the CDR3 end, and the germline J gene is used to complete it. The chain is built from TRBV7-9 and TRBJ1-2; maybe TRBD1 (5 bases). This CDR3 is 13 amino acids long. CDR1 and CDR2 (germline): SEHNR, FQNEAQ (reference sequence). Incomplete CDR3 DNA: TGTGCCACTCTGGGGGGGATGGAGAATGAC. Translated: CATLGGMEND. The entire CDR3 reads CATLGGMENDYTF.

With respect to this clone: The sequenced fragment ends 3 residues before the CDR3 boundary, so the rest is inferred from the germline J gene. V is TRBV19 and J is TRBJ2-1; 10 nucleotides match TRBD2. The J segment lost 3 bases and the V segment lost 1 base, leaving 12 bases of the junction unmatched. Germline loops: CDR1 LNHDA, CDR2 SQIVND (reference sequence). The CDR3 has 19 amino acids. CDR3 DNA, as far as it was read: TGTGCCAGTAGTATAGGAGAGGCCCTTAGCGGGGGGTTCTACAATGAG. Its protein product is CASSIGEALSGGFYNE. The CDR3 reads in full as CASSIGEALSGGFYNEQFF. The whole variable domain, filled in from reference TRBV19 and TRBJ2-1, reads DGGITQSPKYLFRKEGQNVTLSCEQNLNHDAMYWYRQDPGQGLRLIYYSQIVNDFQKGDIAEGYSVSREKKESFPLTVTSAQKNPTAFYLCASSIGEALSGGFYNEQFFGPGTRLTVL.

On this clone itself: From the germline J gene comes the end of the CDR3, since the read stops 3 residues before it. V gene TRBV6-1 combines with J gene TRBJ2-4; D is unresolved. Germline assignment: CDR1 MNHNS and CDR2 SASEGT. Trimming stripped 3 bases from V and 0 bases from J, with 12 bases between. The CDR3 is 16 residues long. Partial CDR3 DNA: TGTGCCAGCAGTGATGCGGTCACACTAGCCAAAAACATT. Its protein product is CASSDAVTLAKNI. The complete CDR3 protein is CASSDAVTLAKNIQYF.

As for this clone: The read is 3 residues too short to cover the CDR3 end, so that end is filled in from the germline J gene. This sequence joins TRBV5-4 and TRBJ2-2, with D tentatively TRBD1 (6 bases). The CDR3 has 15 residues. Trimming took off 4 bases at V and 3 bases at J, with 13 bases between the two ends. From germline, CDR1 is SGHNT and CDR2 YYREEE (reference sequence). The sequenced CDR3 bases are TGTGCCAGCAGCCGAGGGACACAGCACACCGGGGAG. Protein sequence: CASSRGTQHTGE. The entire CDR3 reads CASSRGTQHTGELFF.

With regard to this clone: The junction does not match germline at one end; this may be a read error. The read falls 3 residues short of the CDR3 end, and the missing part is taken from the germline J gene. The chain links TRBV4-2 to TRBJ2-7, with 7 bases aligning to TRBD2. Germline CDR1 and CDR2: LGHNA and YNFKEQ. The CDR3 has 17 residues. The CDR3 loop is CASSHYSVRGTYSEQYF. The sequenced part of the CDR3 DNA is TGCGCCAGCAGCCACTACTCGGTGCGGGGGACTTATAGCGAG.

In regard to this clone: The CDR3 extends 3 residues past the end of the read, so its final part is completed from the germline J gene. V usage is TRBV6-2 or TRBV6-3 and J usage is TRBJ2-7; 7 positions agree with TRBD2. The CDR3 consists of 15 residues. Germline CDR1 is MNHEY and CDR2 is SVGEGT. V was pared by 8 bases and J by 3 bases, with 13 bases of the junction left unmatched. This CDR3 reads CASQTGGSGDYEQYF. The CDR3 DNA, read in part, is TGTGCCAGCCAGACCGGGGGGAGCGGGGACTACGAG.

Points on this clone: Coverage ceases 3 residues before the CDR3 finishes, and the germline J gene fills in the end. The chain links TRBV7-2 to TRBJ1-6; D gene uncertain. CDR3 length: 14 residues. The V and J ends lost 8 bases and 8 bases respectively, with 16 bases between them. CDR1 is SGHTA and CDR2 is FQGNSA in the germline V gene. CDR3: CASRLEPVDSPLHF. The CDR3 DNA, read in part, is TGTGCCAGCCGACTCGAACCGGTGGATTCACCC. Full variable domain (missing parts from reference TRBV7-2 and TRBJ1-6): GAGVSQSPSNKVTEKGKDVELRCDPISGHTALYWYRQSLGQGLEFLIYFQGNSAPDKSGLPSDRFSAERTGGSVSTLTIQRTQQEDSAVYLCASRLEPVDSPLHFGNGTRLTVT.

Worth noting for this clone: The germline gene is not matched at one end of the junction; a read error may be the cause. The CDR3 extends 3 residues past the end of the read, so its final part is completed from the germline J gene. V and J are TRBV6-1 and TRBJ2-5; D call uncertain. This CDR3 region has 14 residues. The germline V gene has CDR1 MNHNS and CDR2 SASEGT. The part of the CDR3 DNA that was read is TGTGCCAGCAGTGAGACATTCGCCCAAGCGACC. It is translated as CASSETFAQAT. The CDR3 as a whole reads CASSETFAQATQYF.